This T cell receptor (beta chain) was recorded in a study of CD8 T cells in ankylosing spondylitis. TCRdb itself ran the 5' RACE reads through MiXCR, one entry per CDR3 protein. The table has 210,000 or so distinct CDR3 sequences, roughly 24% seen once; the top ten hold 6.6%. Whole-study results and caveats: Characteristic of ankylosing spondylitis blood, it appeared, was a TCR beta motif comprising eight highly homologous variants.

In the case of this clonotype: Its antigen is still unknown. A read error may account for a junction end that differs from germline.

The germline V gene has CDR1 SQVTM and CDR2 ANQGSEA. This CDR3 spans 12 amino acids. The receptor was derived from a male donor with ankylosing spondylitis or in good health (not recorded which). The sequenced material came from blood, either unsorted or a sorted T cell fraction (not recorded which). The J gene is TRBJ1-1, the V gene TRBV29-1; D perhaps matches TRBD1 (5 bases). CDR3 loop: CSVERGGAEALF. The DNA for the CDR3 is TGCAGCGTTGAGAGGGGAGGGGCTGAAGCTCTCTTT.